This T cell receptor (beta chain) derives from a study of T cells in Graves' hyperthyroidism and ophthalmopathy. Study-wide context: Peripheral blood samples were taken at initial diagnosis, prior to any treatment. Study-wide points: With a median lead of around 5.9 months before onset, the model predicted ophthalmopathy.

Notes on this clonotype: Antigen specificity is unknown.

TCR beta CDR3 sequences were amplified from RNA transcripts. During a first-round RT-PCR of the TCR CDR3, the HTBI primer set was used. MiXCR was run by TCRdb on the multiplex PCR reads, yielding one entry per CDR3 protein. The sample lists hundreds of thousands of distinct CDR3 sequences, about 15% occurring once. Diagnostic decisions used clinical symptoms, serum thyroxine and TRAb, thyroid ultrasound and orbital computed tomography. The source of the PBMCs was more than 9.5 ml of fresh peripheral blood. This clonotype was sampled from a woman aged 18-29 years with Graves' hyperthyroidism. The sample consisted of blood.

CDR3 nucleotide sequence: TGTGCCAGCAGCTTACAATGGGCAGGGGGCGAGATAGTCTACGAGCAGTACTTC. It is translated as CASSLQWAGGEIVYEQYF. The chain employs TRBV7-9 and TRBJ2-7; 8 bases are shared with TRBD1. CDR1 and CDR2 (germline): SEHNR, FQNEAQ (reference sequence). V lost 2 bases and J lost 3; bases outside the gene matches: 15. This CDR3 spans 18 amino acids.